This T cell receptor beta chain was captured in a study of Ad26.COV2.S vaccination and SARS-CoV-2 variants. Study information: Participants got Ad26.COV2.S intramuscularly, once or twice 56 days apart.

Treatment defined: over 15 received Ad26.COV2.S at low or high dose, single or two shots; roughly five received placebo; per-sample allocation not given. Collection of samples fell on day 63 after the first vaccine or placebo injection. CDR1 and CDR2 (germline): SGDLS, YYNGEE. This CDR3 is built from 17 residues. V dropped 0 bases and J dropped 2 bases, with 12 bases sitting between them. As to this clone: Its antigen remains unknown.

Points from the study as a whole: Analytic work on TCR breadth and depth might have understated the full extent of total T cell responses. Whether participants received vaccine or placebo, their non-spike TCR breadth was similar.

Some clones are missing from TCRdb's copy, which holds only in-frame ones; the method was immunoSEQ multiplex PCR. The sample lists around 320,000 clones, around four fifths occurring once. V and J are TRBV9 and TRBJ2-6; D perhaps matches TRBD1 (5 bases). This TCR was recovered from a person between 18 and 60 years old who received the Ad26.COV2.S COVID-19 vaccine or a placebo. The source material was peripheral blood, sampled in a trial of Ad26.COV2.S vaccine versus placebo. The CDR3 DNA sequence: TGTGCCAGCAGCGTAGCTCCCCCAGGGACTGGGGCCAACGTCCTGACTTTC. This encodes CASSVAPPGTGANVLTF.